A selection of T cell receptor beta chains follows, all from one sample in a study of radiotherapy plus CTLA-4 blockade in lung cancer. The method was immunoSEQ multiplex PCR; TCRdb's version includes in-frame clones alone and lacks a portion of them. The data hold over 85,000 clones, with about 90% observed a single time. The input for sequencing was peripheral blood, taken from a patient treated with radiotherapy plus ipilimumab. The receptors shown here come from a human donor with non-small cell lung cancer that progressed on radiotherapy plus ipilimumab. The CDR3 runs from the conserved cysteine through the conserved F or W. Fields, in order: V gene, clone size, J gene, D gene, CDR3 DNA, CDR3 protein. D genes are given only for firm matches. Size is omitted from some rows. Given values are once, few, many or a class for expanded clones.

v_gene: TRBV19; abundance: -; j_gene: TRBJ1-1; d_gene: TRBD1; CDR3nt: TGTGCCAGTAGTTGGGACAGGGTCACCACTGAAGCTTTCTTT; CDR3aa: CASSWDRVTTEAFF
v_gene: TRBV5-4; abundance: -; j_gene: TRBJ1-1; d_gene: -; CDR3nt: TGTGCCAGCAGCTTGAAGGGAAGGATTGAAGCTTTCTTT; CDR3aa: CASSLKGRIEAFF
v_gene: TRBV5-5; abundance: -; j_gene: TRBJ2-7; d_gene: TRBD1; CDR3nt: TGTGCCAGCAGCATAGAGGGACAGGGTTTTCCCTACGAGCAGTACTTC; CDR3aa: CASSIEGQGFPYEQYF
v_gene: TRBV19; abundance: -; j_gene: TRBJ1-5; d_gene: -; CDR3nt: TGTGCCAGTAGCACACTAGGGGGTCGCAATCAGCCCCAGCATTTT; CDR3aa: CASSTLGGRNQPQHF
v_gene: TRBV4-1; abundance: -; j_gene: TRBJ1-1; d_gene: TRBD1; CDR3nt: TGCGCCAGCAGCCCGACAGGGGGCGGAAAAGCTTTCTTT; CDR3aa: CASSPTGGGKAFF
v_gene: TRBV27; abundance: -; j_gene: TRBJ2-7; d_gene: -; CDR3nt: TGTGCCAGCCCTCCCCCCCTCGAGCAGTACTTC; CDR3aa: CASPPPLEQYF
v_gene: TRBV6-1; abundance: -; j_gene: TRBJ1-1; d_gene: -; CDR3nt: TGTGCCAGCAGCAAAACAGGCTTGAACACTGAAGCTTTCTTT; CDR3aa: CASSKTGLNTEAFF
v_gene: TRBV11-1; abundance: -; j_gene: TRBJ1-5; d_gene: TRBD1; CDR3nt: TGTGCCAGCAGCTTAAGAAGGTCAGGGGGTCGAAATCAGCCCCAGCATTTT; CDR3aa: CASSLRRSGGRNQPQHF
v_gene: TRBV19; abundance: -; j_gene: TRBJ2-7; d_gene: -; CDR3nt: TGTGCCAGTAGTATAGAAGGGAGCGAGCAGTACTTC; CDR3aa: CASSIEGSEQYF
v_gene: TRBV9; abundance: -; j_gene: TRBJ2-6; d_gene: -; CDR3nt: TGTGCCAGCAGCGTACTAGGGGCTGGGGCCAACGTCCTGACTTTC; CDR3aa: CASSVLGAGANVLTF
v_gene: TRBV2; abundance: -; j_gene: TRBJ1-1; d_gene: -; CDR3nt: TGTGCCAGCAGTGAATTCACTGAAGCTTTCTTT; CDR3aa: CASSEFTEAFF
v_gene: TRBV19; abundance: -; j_gene: TRBJ1-4; d_gene: -; CDR3nt: TGTGCCAGTAGTATAGGAGACAGCGGTAATGAAAAACTGTTTTTT; CDR3aa: CASSIGDSGNEKLFF
v_gene: TRBV5-1; abundance: -; j_gene: TRBJ2-5; d_gene: -; CDR3nt: TGCGCCAGCAGCAGCCAACCCCCCTTGAGGGAAGAGACCCAGTACTTC; CDR3aa: CASSSQPPLREETQYF
v_gene: TRBV19; abundance: -; j_gene: TRBJ2-5; d_gene: TRBD2; CDR3nt: TGTGCCAGTAGTAGTAGCGGGAGCCCCGCAGAGACCCAGTACTTC; CDR3aa: CASSSSGSPAETQYF
v_gene: TRBV15; abundance: -; j_gene: TRBJ2-5; d_gene: -; CDR3nt: TGTGCCACCAGCAGAGATGTAGGGCATCGCGAAGAGACCCAGTACTTC; CDR3aa: CATSRDVGHREETQYF
v_gene: TRBV19; abundance: -; j_gene: TRBJ1-5; d_gene: TRBD1; CDR3nt: TGTGCCACCTTGGAGGACAGGGGATATTCACATCAGCCCCAGCATTTT; CDR3aa: CATLEDRGYSHQPQHF
v_gene: TRBV6-1; abundance: -; j_gene: TRBJ2-7; d_gene: TRBD1; CDR3nt: TGTGCCAGCAGCTCGGACAGGGCCTACGAGCAGTACTTC; CDR3aa: CASSSDRAYEQYF
v_gene: TRBV6-1; abundance: -; j_gene: TRBJ2-7; d_gene: TRBD1; CDR3nt: TGTGCCAGCAGGGATGCCGGGACAGGGGTGAGGGAGCAGTACTTC; CDR3aa: CASRDAGTGVREQYF
v_gene: TRBV19; abundance: once; j_gene: TRBJ2-4; d_gene: TRBD1; CDR3nt: TGTGCCAGTAAGGAACAGGGGGCGGGGGACATTCAGTACTTC; CDR3aa: CASKEQGAGDIQYF
v_gene: TRBV2; abundance: -; j_gene: TRBJ2-1; d_gene: -; CDR3nt: TGTGCCAGCTCAACTAGCCGATACAATGAGCAGTTCTTC; CDR3aa: CASSTSRYNEQFF
v_gene: TRBV15; abundance: -; j_gene: TRBJ2-2; d_gene: -; CDR3nt: TGTGCCACCAGCAGAGGAGGATACACCGGGGAGCTGTTTTTT; CDR3aa: CATSRGGYTGELFF
v_gene: TRBV25-1; abundance: -; j_gene: TRBJ1-1; d_gene: TRBD1; CDR3nt: TGTGCCAGCAGAGGACAGGTTCCGCAAGCTTTCTTT; CDR3aa: CASRGQVPQAFF